The following is a TCR beta chain sequence with its context. Trimming removed 9 bases at V and 9 bases at J, with 9 bases between. CDR3 length: 10 amino acids. The germline gives CDR1 MRHNA, CDR2 SNTAGT. The sample is drawn from a study of blood T cell repertoires in COVID-19. Study at large: The origin of the acute and convalescent COVID-19 samples was the United States, Italy and Spain. The analysed material was cDNA or gDNA that came from T cells, B-cell-depleted T cells, or PBMCs.

The authors' processing: Reference gene primer amplification yielded estimated nucleated cell counts. Assay used: immunoSEQ multiplex PCR; TCRdb lists only in-frame clones, some missing. The DNA gave D and trimming, while V, J and clone size come from that table. The sample consists of 270,000 or so clones, around 81% of them appearing once. The sequence came from a woman aged 60-70 years with active or convalescent COVID-19. Sequenced material: peripheral blood. The chain employs TRBV6-4 and TRBJ1-5; no reliable D call. CDR3 DNA sequence: TGTGCCAGGAAGTCGGGGCCCCAGCATTTT. Protein product: CARKSGPQHF.